This TCR beta chain was identified during a study of T cell repertoires in cytomegalovirus infection. Points from the study as a whole: Identification of carriers of CMV plus the relevant HLA was performed using cumulative public TCR beta family frequency. What dominated the ex vivo response were HLA-C-restricted CMV-specific TCR beta clonotypes.

Trimming pared 7 bases from V and 8 bases from J, leaving 12 bases between. This CDR3 has 12 residues. CDR1 SNHLY and CDR2 FYNNEI come from the germline V gene. One entry per CDR3 protein, called by TCRdb with MiXCR from the reads. Here the sample spans about 740,000 distinct CDR3 sequences, 35% being singletons. As to this clonotype: Its target is not known.

The chain uses TRBV2 and TRBJ2-1, with unresolved D. This clonotype was sampled from a human donor in good health (CMV status not recorded). Some clones in this sample may be carry-over from other donors' samples. The sequenced sample was PBMCs. This CDR3 reads CASTEIDYEQFF. In DNA form, the CDR3 reads TGTGCCAGCACCGAAATCGACTATGAGCAGTTCTTC.